Described below is a single T cell receptor (beta chain) sequence and its context. Its antigen is not identified. This sample stems from a study of T cells expressing NK-cell markers. The study, taken as a whole, reports: NKG2C+ dominant clonotype frequencies in 6 or 7 donors were roughly 1.0-7.5% of CD8+ T cells.

Germline V CDR1 and CDR2: DFQATT, SNEGSKA (reference sequence). The CDR3 consists of 15 residues. From its re-call of the 5' RACE reads, TCRdb lists each CDR3 protein once, without DNA. The sample totals 150,000 or so distinct CDR3 sequences; its top ten clones hold approximately 17%. The TCR comes from a woman aged 18 to 69 in good health. The specimen was blood T cells: a sorted CD56 or NKG2C T cell subset, CD4+ or CD8+ T cells, or bulk PBMC T cells (not recorded which). This chain joins TRBV20-1 and TRBJ2-1; TCRdb reports TRBD1, a call that lacks DNA to check it against. The CDR3 sequence: CSASPVWGRENEQFF.